This T cell receptor (beta chain) derives from a study of shared clonotypes between healthy human individuals. Donors comprised healthy HIV-negative adults lacking recent acute infections or vaccinations. The repertoire was sequenced with immunoSEQ multiplex PCR; TCRdb's copy has only in-frame clones and lacks some. The sample gives 1,500,000 or so clones, roughly 96% of which show up once; approximately 1% is in the top ten. The sequence was obtained from a man younger than 45 in good health. Sequencing was done on a sample of naive CD4+ T cells sorted from blood. Subset specified: CD45RA+ positively selected.

The DNA for the CDR3 is TGTGCCAGCAGCAAGGAGTCTGGGGCCAACGTCCTGACTTTC. Translation: CASSKESGANVLTF. V gene TRBV5-4 combines with J gene TRBJ2-6; D gene unclear. V lost 4 bases, J lost 1 base, and 6 bases lay in between. The CDR3 covers 14 residues. Per germline, CDR1 SGHNT and CDR2 YYREEE (reference sequence).